This T cell receptor (beta chain) was identified during a study of T cell changes during pregnancy in multiple sclerosis. The germline V gene has CDR1 ENHRY and CDR2 SYGVKD. The V end lost 3 bases, the J end lost 3 bases, and 8 bases lay between the germline ends. This CDR3 contains 13 residues. Generated by immunoSEQ multiplex PCR, the TCRdb table keeps only in-frame clones and is missing some. The sample gives 55,000 to 80,000 clones, around 94% of which show up once; more than 0.45% is in the top ten. Here the sequenced sample was peripheral blood, taken in the third trimester of pregnancy. This sequence joins TRBV10-3 and TRBJ1-1; a weak D match, TRBD1 (6 bases). The receptor's source is a female donor with multiple sclerosis, enrolled in a pregnancy study. CDR3 sequence (DNA): TGTGCCATCAGTGAAAACAGGGACACTGAAGCTTTCTTT. Amino acids: CAISENRDTEAFF.